This T cell receptor (beta chain) came from a study of cytomegalovirus exposure and HLA in healthy donors. Primers: 60 Vbeta forward and 13 Jbeta reverse. Measured with immunoSEQ multiplex PCR; TCRdb has only the in-frame clones, and not every one. The sample consists of some 150,000 clones, approximately 80% of them appearing once. With 5 bases clipped from V and 4 bases from J, the junction kept 3 bases outside the gene matches. Germline CDR1 SGHAT, CDR2 FQNNGV. This CDR3 is built from 13 residues. J is TRBJ2-5 and V is TRBV11-2, with 8 nucleotides matching TRBD1. The receptor comes from a man aged 30 to 39 in good health and CMV-seronegative. The sequenced material came from PBMCs. The CDR3 here is CASSRTGIETQYF. DNA of the CDR3: TGTGCCAGCAGCCGGACAGGGATAGAGACCCAGTACTTC. Using reference TRBV11-2 and TRBJ2-5 for the parts outside the CDR3, the full variable domain is EAGVAQSPRYKIIEKRQSVAFWCNPISGHATLYWYQQILGQGPKLLIQFQNNGVVDDSQLPKDRFSAERLKGVDSTLKIQPAKLEDSAVYLCASSRTGIETQYFGPGTRLLVL.